Described below is a single T cell receptor beta chain sequence and its context. Its antigen remains unknown. The data are from a study of CD8+ T cells in alopecia areata. General study findings and limits: Alopecia totalis/universalis scalp especially showed more expanded CD8+ clones than normal scalp.

Documented treatment: oral pan-JAK inhibitor, 5-10 mg twice daily. CDR1 is SQVTM, CDR2 ANQGSEA, per germline. V shed 7 bases and J shed 6 bases, with 10 bases lying between them. The CDR3 runs 10 residues. TCR sequencing used cDNA made by reverse transcription of extracted RNA. Measured with immunoSEQ multiplex PCR; TCRdb has only the in-frame clones, and not every one. The sample lists 110,000 to 150,000 clones, 86% occurring once. This chain connects TRBV29-1 to TRBJ2-7; D gene unclear. The specimen was CD8+ T cells sorted from blood, collected at week 4, from a patient treated with tofacitinib. This TCR was recovered from a human donor with alopecia areata. DNA for the CDR3: TGCAGCGCTACCAACGGCGAGCAGTACTTC. Its protein is CSATNGEQYF.